These T cell receptor beta chains were read from a single sample in a study of cytomegalovirus exposure and HLA in healthy donors. The table came from immunoSEQ multiplex PCR; TCRdb's copy has only in-frame clones and leaves some out. Here the sample spans about 160,000 clones, over 80% being singletons. The sample consisted of PBMCs. All receptors come from a man between 25 and 39 years old in good health and CMV-seropositive. Both conserved end residues are part of each CDR3. Each record gives: CDR3 length, V gene, J gene, clone size, CDR3 protein. Some rows mark clone size as missing; the rest say once, few, many or name a class of expanded clone.

len: 14; v_gene: TRBV7-2; j_gene: TRBJ2-3; abundance: NA; CDR3aa: CASSLVGSTDTQYF
len: 17; v_gene: TRBV10-3; j_gene: TRBJ2-5; abundance: once; CDR3aa: CAISTRFSGGPQETQYF
len: 16; v_gene: TRBV19; j_gene: TRBJ2-3; abundance: NA; CDR3aa: CASSIFETSGTDTQYF
len: 14; v_gene: TRBV9; j_gene: TRBJ2-3; abundance: NA; CDR3aa: CASSVVSGPDTQYF
len: 16; v_gene: TRBV7-8; j_gene: TRBJ2-7; abundance: NA; CDR3aa: CASSPMGRGSSYEQYF
len: 12; v_gene: TRBV6-5; j_gene: TRBJ1-2; abundance: few; CDR3aa: CASSPQGWGYTF
len: 14; v_gene: TRBV5-6; j_gene: TRBJ1-6; abundance: NA; CDR3aa: CASSLGTVLTPLHF
len: 15; v_gene: TRBV28; j_gene: TRBJ1-2; abundance: NA; CDR3aa: CASSLVDRETEGYTF
len: 14; v_gene: TRBV29-1; j_gene: TRBJ2-7; abundance: NA; CDR3aa: CSAMTSGGTYEQYF
len: 17; v_gene: TRBV7-3; j_gene: TRBJ2-5; abundance: many; CDR3aa: CASSLKGTSGGQETQYF
len: 14; v_gene: TRBV4-3; j_gene: TRBJ1-5; abundance: NA; CDR3aa: CASSLRQDNQPQHF
len: 15; v_gene: TRBV29-1; j_gene: TRBJ2-1; abundance: NA; CDR3aa: CSVEAGTSGGGEQFF